The clone carrying this T cell receptor (beta chain) was counted at least ten times. Its target is unknown. Template material for amplifying TCR beta CDR3 regions consisted of RNA transcripts. HTBI primers were used for first-round RT-PCR of the TCR CDR3. Via MiXCR, TCRdb re-called the multiplex PCR reads, giving one row per CDR3 protein. This sample has more than 250,000 distinct CDR3 sequences, with approximately 16% found just once. Germline assignment: CDR1 DFQATT and CDR2 SNEGSKA (reference sequence). This CDR3 is built from 15 residues. The V segment lost 4 bases and the J segment 8 bases; nucleotides outside the gene matches: 9. The data derive from a study of T cells in Graves' hyperthyroidism and ophthalmopathy. Study-wide findings and caveats: Researchers found most expanded thyroid clonotypes above 0.001 in blood as well. In simple terms, a model built on 13 V-J features told ophthalmopathy apart from stable hyperthyroidism.

This TCR came from a woman in her forties or fifties with Graves' hyperthyroidism that later progressed to Graves' ophthalmopathy. The J gene is TRBJ2-1, the V gene TRBV20-1; 12 bases are a match to TRBD2. The sequenced sample consisted of blood. CDR3 sequence (DNA): TGCAGTGCTACCGCCCGGACTAGCGGGAACGATGAGCAGTTCTTC. This codes for CSATARTSGNDEQFF.